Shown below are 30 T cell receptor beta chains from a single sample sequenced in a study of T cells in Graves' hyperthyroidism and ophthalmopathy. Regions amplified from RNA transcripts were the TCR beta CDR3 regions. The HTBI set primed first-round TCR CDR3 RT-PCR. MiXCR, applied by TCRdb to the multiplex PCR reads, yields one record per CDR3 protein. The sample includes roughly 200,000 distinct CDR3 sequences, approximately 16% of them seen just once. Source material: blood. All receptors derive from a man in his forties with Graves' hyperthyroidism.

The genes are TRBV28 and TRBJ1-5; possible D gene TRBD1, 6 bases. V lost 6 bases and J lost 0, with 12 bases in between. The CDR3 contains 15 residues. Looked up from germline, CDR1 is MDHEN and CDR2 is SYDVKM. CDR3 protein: CASSYGTNSNQPQHF. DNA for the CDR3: TGTGCCAGCAGCTACGGGACAAATAGCAATCAGCCCCAGCATTTT.

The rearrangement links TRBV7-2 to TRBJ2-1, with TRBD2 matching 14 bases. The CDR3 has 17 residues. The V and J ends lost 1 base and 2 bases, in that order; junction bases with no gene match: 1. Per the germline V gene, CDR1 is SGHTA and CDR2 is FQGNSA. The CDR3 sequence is CASSLGTSGGTYNEQFF. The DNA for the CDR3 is TGTGCCAGCAGCTTAGGGACTAGCGGGGGGACCTACAATGAGCAGTTCTTC.

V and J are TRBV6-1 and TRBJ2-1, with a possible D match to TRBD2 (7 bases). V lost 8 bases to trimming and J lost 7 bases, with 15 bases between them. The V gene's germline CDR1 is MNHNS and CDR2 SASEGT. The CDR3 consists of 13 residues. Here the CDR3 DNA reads TGTGCCAGCCGGGGGGCCCTAAAGAATGAGCAGTTCTTC. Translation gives CASRGALKNEQFF.

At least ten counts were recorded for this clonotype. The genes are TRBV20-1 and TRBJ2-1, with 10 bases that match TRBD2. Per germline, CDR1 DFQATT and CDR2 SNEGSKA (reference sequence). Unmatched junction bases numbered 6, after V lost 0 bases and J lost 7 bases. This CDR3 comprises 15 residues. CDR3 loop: CSARDAGLATNEQFF. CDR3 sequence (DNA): TGCAGTGCTAGAGATGCGGGACTAGCGACAAATGAGCAGTTCTTC.

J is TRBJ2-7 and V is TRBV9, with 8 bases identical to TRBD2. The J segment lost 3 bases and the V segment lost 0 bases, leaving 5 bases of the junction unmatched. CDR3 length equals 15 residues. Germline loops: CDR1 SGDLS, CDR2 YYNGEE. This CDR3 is CASSVGSSGSYEQYF. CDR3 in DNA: TGTGCCAGCAGCGTAGGGTCGAGCGGGAGCTACGAGCAGTACTTC.

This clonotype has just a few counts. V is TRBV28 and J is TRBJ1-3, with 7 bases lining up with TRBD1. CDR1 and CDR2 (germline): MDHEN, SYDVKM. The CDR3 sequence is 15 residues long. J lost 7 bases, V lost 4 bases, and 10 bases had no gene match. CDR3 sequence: CASSSRGVDRNTIYF. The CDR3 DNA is TGTGCCAGCAGTTCCAGGGGGGTGGATCGGAACACCATATATTTT.

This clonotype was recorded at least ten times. The CDR3 spells CSARKGAGEKLFF. The DNA for the CDR3 is TGCAGTGCTAGAAAGGGGGCCGGGGAAAAACTGTTTTTT. The J gene is TRBJ1-4, the V gene TRBV20-1, with TRBD1 identical over 7 bases. Germline loops: CDR1 DFQATT, CDR2 SNEGSKA (reference sequence). The CDR3 covers 13 residues. Trimming cost V 2 bases and J 8 bases; bases outside gene matches: 5.

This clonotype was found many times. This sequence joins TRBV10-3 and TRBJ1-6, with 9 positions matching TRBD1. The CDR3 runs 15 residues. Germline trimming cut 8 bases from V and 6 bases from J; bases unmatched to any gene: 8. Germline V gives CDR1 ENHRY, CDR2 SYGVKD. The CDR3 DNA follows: TGTGCCATCGGGGAGGACAGGGGTCGTAATTCACCCCTCCACTTT. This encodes CAIGEDRGRNSPLHF.

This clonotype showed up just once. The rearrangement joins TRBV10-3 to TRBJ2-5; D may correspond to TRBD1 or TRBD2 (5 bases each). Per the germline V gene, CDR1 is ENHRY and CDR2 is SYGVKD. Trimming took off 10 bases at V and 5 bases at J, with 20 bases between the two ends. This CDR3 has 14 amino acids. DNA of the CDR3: TGTGCCAGCTACACCGGGGCTCCTGGGGAGACCCAGTACTTC. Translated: CASYTGAPGETQYF.

This CDR3 is CASSFASGSTDTQYF. In DNA form, the CDR3 reads TGTGCCAGCAGTTTTGCTAGCGGTAGCACAGATACGCAGTATTTT. The chain carries TRBV6-5 and TRBJ2-3; TRBD2 matches 7 bases. With 4 bases clipped from V and 0 bases from J, the junction kept 4 bases outside the gene matches. The CDR3 runs to 15 residues. Per the germline V gene, CDR1 is MNHEY and CDR2 is SVGAGI.

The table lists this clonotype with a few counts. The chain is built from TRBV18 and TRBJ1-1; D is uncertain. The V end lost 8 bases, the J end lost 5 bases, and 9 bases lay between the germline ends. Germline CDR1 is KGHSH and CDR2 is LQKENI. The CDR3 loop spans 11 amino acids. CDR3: CASHGVTEAFF. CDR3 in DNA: TGTGCCAGCCATGGGGTAACTGAAGCTTTCTTT.

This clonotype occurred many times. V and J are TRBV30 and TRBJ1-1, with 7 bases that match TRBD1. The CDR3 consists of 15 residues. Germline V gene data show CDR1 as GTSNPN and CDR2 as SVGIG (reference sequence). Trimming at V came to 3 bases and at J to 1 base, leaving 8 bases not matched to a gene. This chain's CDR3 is CAWRLDRVENTEAFF. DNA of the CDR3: TGTGCCTGGAGACTAGACAGGGTGGAGAACACTGAAGCTTTCTTT.

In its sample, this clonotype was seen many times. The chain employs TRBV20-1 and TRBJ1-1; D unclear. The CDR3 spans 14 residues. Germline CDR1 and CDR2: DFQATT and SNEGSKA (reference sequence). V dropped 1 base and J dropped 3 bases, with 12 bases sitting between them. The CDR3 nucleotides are TGCAGTGCTAGAGTAGGGATAGCGGACACTGAAGCTTTCTTT. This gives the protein CSARVGIADTEAFF.

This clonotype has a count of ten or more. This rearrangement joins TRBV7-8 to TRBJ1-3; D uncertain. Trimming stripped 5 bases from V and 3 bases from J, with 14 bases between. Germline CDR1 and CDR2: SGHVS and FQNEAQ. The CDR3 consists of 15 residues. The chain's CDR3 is CASSRMAGGGNTIYF. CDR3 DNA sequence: TGTGCCAGCAGCCGAATGGCTGGTGGTGGAAACACCATATATTTT.

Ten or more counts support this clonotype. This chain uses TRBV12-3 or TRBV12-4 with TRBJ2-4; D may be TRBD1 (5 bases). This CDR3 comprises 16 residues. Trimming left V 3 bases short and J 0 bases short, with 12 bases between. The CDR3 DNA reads TGTGCCAGCAGTTTTTACGTGGGGCTAGCCAAAAACATTCAGTACTTC. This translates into CASSFYVGLAKNIQYF.

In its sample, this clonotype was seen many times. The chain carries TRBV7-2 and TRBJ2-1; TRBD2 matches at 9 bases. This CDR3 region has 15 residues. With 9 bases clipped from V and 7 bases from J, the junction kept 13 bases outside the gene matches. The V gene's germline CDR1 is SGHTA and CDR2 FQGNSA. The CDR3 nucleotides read TGTGCCAGTGAAGGGGGCGGGGGGGAGTTGAATGAGCAGTTCTTC. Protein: CASEGGGGELNEQFF.

The CDR3 reads CASSSQPRFSGNQPQHF. CDR3 nucleotides: TGTGCCAGCAGTTCACAACCTCGATTCTCTGGCAATCAGCCCCAGCATTTT. This chain uses TRBV7-2 with TRBJ1-5; D uncertain. Germline CDR1 SGHTA, CDR2 FQGNSA. V shed 6 bases and J shed 2 bases, with 20 bases lying between them. The length of the CDR3 is 17 residues.

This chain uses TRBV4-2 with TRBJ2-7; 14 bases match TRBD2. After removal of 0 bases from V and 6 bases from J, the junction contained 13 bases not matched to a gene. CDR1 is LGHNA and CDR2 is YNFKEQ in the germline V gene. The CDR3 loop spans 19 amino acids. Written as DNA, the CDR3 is TGTGCCAGCAGCCAAGAGCCCCCTCCGACTAGCGGGGGGGCTCGCGAGCAGTACTTC. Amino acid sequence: CASSQEPPPTSGGAREQYF.

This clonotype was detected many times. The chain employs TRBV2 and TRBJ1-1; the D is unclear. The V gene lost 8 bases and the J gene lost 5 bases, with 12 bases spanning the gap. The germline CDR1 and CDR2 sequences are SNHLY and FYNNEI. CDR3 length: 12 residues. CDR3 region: CASRGVTTEAFF. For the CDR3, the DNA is TGTGCCAGCCGCGGGGTGACGACTGAAGCTTTCTTT.

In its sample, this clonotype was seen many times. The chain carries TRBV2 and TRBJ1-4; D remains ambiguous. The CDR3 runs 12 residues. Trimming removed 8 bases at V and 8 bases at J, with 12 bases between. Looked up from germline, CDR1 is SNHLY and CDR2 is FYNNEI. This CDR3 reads CASRPQVEKLFF. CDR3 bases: TGTGCCAGCCGACCCCAGGTCGAAAAACTGTTTTTT.

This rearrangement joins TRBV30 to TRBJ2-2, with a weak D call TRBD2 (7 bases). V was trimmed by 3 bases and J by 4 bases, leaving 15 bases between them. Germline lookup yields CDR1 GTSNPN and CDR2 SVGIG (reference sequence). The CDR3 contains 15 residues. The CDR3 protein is CAWRWVGGVTGELFF. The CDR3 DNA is TGTGCCTGGAGATGGGTAGGGGGGGTCACCGGGGAGCTGTTTTTT.

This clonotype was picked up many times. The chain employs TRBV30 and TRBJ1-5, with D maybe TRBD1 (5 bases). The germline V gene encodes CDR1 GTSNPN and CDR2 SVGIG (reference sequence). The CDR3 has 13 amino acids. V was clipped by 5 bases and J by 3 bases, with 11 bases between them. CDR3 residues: CAWSTVSNQPQHF. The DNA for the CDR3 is TGTGCCTGGTCGACAGTCTCCAATCAGCCCCAGCATTTT.

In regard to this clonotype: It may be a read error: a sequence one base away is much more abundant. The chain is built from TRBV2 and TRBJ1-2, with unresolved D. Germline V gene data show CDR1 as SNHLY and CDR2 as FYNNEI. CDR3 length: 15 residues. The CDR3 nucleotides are TGTGCCGGCAGTGAATCAATTCGAGCTAACTATGGCTACACCTTC. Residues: CAGSESIRANYGYTF.

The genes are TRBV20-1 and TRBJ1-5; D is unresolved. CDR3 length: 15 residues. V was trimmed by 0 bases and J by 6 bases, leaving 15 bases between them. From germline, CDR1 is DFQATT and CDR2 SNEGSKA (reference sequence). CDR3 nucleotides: TGCAGTGCTAGAGATCGTCTCCGGGCCGCTCAGCCCCAGCATTTT. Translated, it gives CSARDRLRAAQPQHF.

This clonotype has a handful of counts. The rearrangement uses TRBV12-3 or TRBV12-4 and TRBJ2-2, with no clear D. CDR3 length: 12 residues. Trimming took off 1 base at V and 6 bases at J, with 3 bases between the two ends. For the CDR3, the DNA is TGTGCCAGCAGTTTAGAACCCGGGGAGCTGTTTTTT. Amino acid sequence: CASSLEPGELFF.

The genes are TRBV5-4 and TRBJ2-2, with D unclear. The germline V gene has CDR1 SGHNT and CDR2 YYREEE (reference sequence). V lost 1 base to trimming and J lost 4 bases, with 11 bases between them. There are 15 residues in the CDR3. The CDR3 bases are TGTGCCAGCAGCTTGTATCAAGGACCCACCGGGGAGCTGTTTTTT. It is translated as CASSLYQGPTGELFF.

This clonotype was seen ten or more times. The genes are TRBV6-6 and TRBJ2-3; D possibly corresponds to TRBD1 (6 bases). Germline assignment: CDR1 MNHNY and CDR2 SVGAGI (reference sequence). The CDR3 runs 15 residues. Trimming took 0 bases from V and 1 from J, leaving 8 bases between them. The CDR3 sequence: CASSYSAGGTDTQYF. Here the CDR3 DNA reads TGTGCCAGCAGTTACTCGGCAGGGGGCACAGATACGCAGTATTTT.

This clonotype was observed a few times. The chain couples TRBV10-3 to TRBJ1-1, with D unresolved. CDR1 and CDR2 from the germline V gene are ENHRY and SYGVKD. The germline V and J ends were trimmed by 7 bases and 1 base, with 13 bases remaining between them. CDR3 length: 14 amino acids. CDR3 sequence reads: CAITDRGGNTEAFF. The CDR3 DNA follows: TGTGCCATCACGGATCGTGGAGGGAACACTGAAGCTTTCTTT.

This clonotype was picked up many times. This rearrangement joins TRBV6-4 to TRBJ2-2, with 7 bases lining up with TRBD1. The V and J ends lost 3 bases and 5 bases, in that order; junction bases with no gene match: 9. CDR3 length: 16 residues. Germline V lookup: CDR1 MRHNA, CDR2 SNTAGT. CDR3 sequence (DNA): TGTGCCAGCAGTGAATATGGGACAGTCCCAACCGGGGAGCTGTTTTTT. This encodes CASSEYGTVPTGELFF.

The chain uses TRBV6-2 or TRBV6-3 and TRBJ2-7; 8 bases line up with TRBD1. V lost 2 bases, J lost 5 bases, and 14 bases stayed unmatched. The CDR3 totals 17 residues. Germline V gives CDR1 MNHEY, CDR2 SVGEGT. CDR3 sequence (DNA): TGTGCCAGCAGTTACGGCCAACACAGGGGGTTTCGGAACGAGCAGTACTTC. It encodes CASSYGQHRGFRNEQYF.